The 6 T cell receptor beta chains in this list originate from one sample, sequenced in a study of blood T cell repertoires in COVID-19. Data came from immunoSEQ multiplex PCR; TCRdb stores just in-frame clones and leaves some out. This repertoire shows about 400,000 clones, around nine tenths found once; its top ten account for 1.5% to 2%. The sequencing sample was made of PBMCs or T cells enriched from blood (not recorded which). These receptors were collected from a woman aged 25 to 39 who had recovered from COVID-19.

The chain is built from TRBV20-1 and TRBJ1-5, with D possibly matching TRBD1 (6 bases). V was pared by 3 bases and J by 0 bases, with 18 bases between. The CDR3 totals 17 residues. In germline, CDR1 is DFQATT, CDR2 SNEGSKA (reference sequence). CDR3 protein: CSASRFPGQYSNQPQHF. The CDR3 coding sequence is TGCAGTGCTAGTAGGTTCCCCGGACAGTATAGCAATCAGCCCCAGCATTTT.

The V gene is TRBV6-5, the J gene TRBJ2-3; 11 bases are shared with TRBD1. Germline CDR1 MNHEY, CDR2 SVGAGI. Trimming cost V 2 bases and J 4 bases; bases outside gene matches: 2. The CDR3 extends over 15 amino acids. The DNA of the CDR3 is TGTGCCAGCAGTTACAGGACAGGGGGCGCAGATACGCAGTATTTT. Translated, it gives CASSYRTGGADTQYF.

The rearrangement joins TRBV2 to TRBJ1-5; D is unclear. The CDR3 totals 13 residues. Germline V CDR1 and CDR2: SNHLY, FYNNEI. V dropped 9 bases and J dropped 0 bases, with 9 bases sitting between them. This CDR3 reads CASRLSSNQPQHF. The CDR3 DNA follows: TGTGCCAGTCGTCTTTCTAGCAATCAGCCCCAGCATTTT.

The chain recombines TRBV4-1 with TRBJ2-1, with 10 bases identical to TRBD2. V dropped 0 bases and J dropped 5; count of bases not matched to a gene: 10. The CDR3 consists of 18 residues. Germline V gene sequence: CDR1 MGHRA, CDR2 YSYEKL. The CDR3 loop is CASSQEGVRTSGDNEQFF. CDR3 in DNA: TGCGCCAGCAGCCAAGAGGGCGTGCGAACTAGCGGGGACAATGAGCAGTTCTTC.

V usage is TRBV19 and J usage is TRBJ1-5; no clear D gene. Germline CDR1 and CDR2: LNHDA and SQIVND (reference sequence). This CDR3 is built from 14 residues. Trimming stripped 3 bases from V and 4 bases from J, with 10 bases between. CDR3 sequence: CASSMPQQNQPQHF. The DNA for the CDR3 is TGTGCCAGTAGTATGCCACAGCAAAATCAGCCCCAGCATTTT.

V and J are TRBV19 and TRBJ1-4; D not resolved. The V end was cut by 8 bases, the J end by 5 bases, with 9 bases between. Germline V lookup: CDR1 LNHDA, CDR2 SQIVND (reference sequence). CDR3 length: 12 residues. The CDR3 DNA sequence: TGTGCCAGTGGAGGCTTAAATGAAAAACTGTTTTTT. This translates into CASGGLNEKLFF.